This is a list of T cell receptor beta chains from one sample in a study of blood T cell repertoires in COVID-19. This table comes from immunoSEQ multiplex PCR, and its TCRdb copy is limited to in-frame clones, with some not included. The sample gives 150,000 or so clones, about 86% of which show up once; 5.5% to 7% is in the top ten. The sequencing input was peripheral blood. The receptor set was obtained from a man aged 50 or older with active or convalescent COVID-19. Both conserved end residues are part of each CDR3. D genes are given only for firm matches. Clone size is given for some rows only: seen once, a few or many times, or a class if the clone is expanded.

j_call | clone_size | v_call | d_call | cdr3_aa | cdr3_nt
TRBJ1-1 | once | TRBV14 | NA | CASSPDRGNRAFF | TGTGCCAGCAGCCCAGATCGCGGTAATCGGGCTTTCTTT
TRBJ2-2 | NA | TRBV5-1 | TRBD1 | CASSLDRGYTGELFF | TGCGCCAGCAGCCTGGACAGGGGATACACCGGGGAGCTGTTTTTT
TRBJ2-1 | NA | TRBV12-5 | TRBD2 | CASAISGGANYNEQFF | TGTGCTAGTGCCATTAGCGGGGGGGCTAACTACAATGAGCAGTTCTTC
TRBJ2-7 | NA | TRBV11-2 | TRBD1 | CASSVGTGGFYEQYF | TGTGCCAGCAGCGTAGGGACAGGGGGCTTTTACGAGCAGTACTTC
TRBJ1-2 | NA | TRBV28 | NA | CAIPRRATDLYVSSDGYTF | TGTGCCATCCCACGGAGGGCCACCGATCTCTATGTGTCCTCCGATGGCTACACCTTC
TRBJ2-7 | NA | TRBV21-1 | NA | CASSSRTGSGSPYEQYF | TGTGCCAGCAGCTCCCGGACAGGGTCGGGATCCCCCTACGAGCAGTACTTC
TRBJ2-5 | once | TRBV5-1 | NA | CASSLERQETQYF | TGCGCCAGCAGCCTAGAAAGACAAGAGACCCAGTACTTC
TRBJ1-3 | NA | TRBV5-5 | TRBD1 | CASSFSSPGTVTGNTIYF | TGTGCCAGCAGCTTTTCTAGCCCCGGGACAGTCACTGGAAACACCATATATTTT
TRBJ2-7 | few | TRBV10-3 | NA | CATGVGGEQYF | TGTGCCACGGGGGTGGGTGGCGAGCAGTACTTC
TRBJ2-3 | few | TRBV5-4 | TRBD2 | CASSLGAGRGTDTQYF | TGTGCCAGCAGCTTGGGAGCGGGGCGGGGCACAGATACGCAGTATTTT
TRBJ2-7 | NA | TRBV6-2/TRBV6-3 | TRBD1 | CASSPRTGIYEQYF | TGTGCCAGCAGTCCCCGGACAGGGATTTACGAGCAGTACTTC
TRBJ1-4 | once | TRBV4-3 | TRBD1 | CASSRSTQGAGEKLFF | TGCGCCAGCAGCCGATCCACACAGGGGGCAGGAGAAAAACTGTTTTTT
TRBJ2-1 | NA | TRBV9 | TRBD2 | CASSVGASGGYEQFF | TGTGCCAGCAGCGTAGGGGCTAGCGGGGGTTATGAGCAGTTCTTC
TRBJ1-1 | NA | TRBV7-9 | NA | CASSLFREGTEAFF | TGTGCCAGCAGCTTATTCAGGGAGGGAACTGAAGCTTTCTTT
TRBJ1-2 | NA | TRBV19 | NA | CASSIQGNPYGYTF | TGTGCCAGTAGTATCCAGGGGAACCCCTATGGCTACACCTTC
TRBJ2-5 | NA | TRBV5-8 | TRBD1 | CASSWGQAGETQYF | TGTGCCAGCAGCTGGGGACAGGCCGGGGAGACCCAGTACTTC
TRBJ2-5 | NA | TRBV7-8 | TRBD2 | CASSLRGEDWKTQYF | TGTGCCAGCAGCTTGCGGGGGGAAGATTGGAAGACCCAGTACTTC
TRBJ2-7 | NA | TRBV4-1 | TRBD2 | CASSRSGGPSYEQYF | TGCGCCAGCAGCCGCAGCGGGGGACCCTCCTACGAGCAGTACTTC
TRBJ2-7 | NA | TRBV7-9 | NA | CASSPRLQGPHEQYF | TGTGCCAGCAGCCCGAGACTACAGGGACCCCACGAGCAGTACTTC
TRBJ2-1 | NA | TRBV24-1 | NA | CATSDSALRPNNEQFF | TGTGCCACCAGTGATTCCGCGCTCAGGCCAAACAATGAGCAGTTCTTC
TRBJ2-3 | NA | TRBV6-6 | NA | CASRYSGVDTQYF | TGTGCCAGCAGATATTCAGGGGTCGATACGCAGTATTTT
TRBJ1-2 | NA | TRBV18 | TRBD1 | CASSPPGQKNYGYTF | TGTGCCAGCTCACCACCGGGACAGAAGAACTATGGCTACACCTTC
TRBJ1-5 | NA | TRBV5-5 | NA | CASSQTGYQPQHF | TGTGCCAGCAGCCAGACAGGTTATCAGCCCCAGCATTTT
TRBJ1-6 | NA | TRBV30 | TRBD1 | CACWDSAWSPLHF | TGTGCCTGCTGGGACAGCGCCTGGTCACCCCTCCACTTT
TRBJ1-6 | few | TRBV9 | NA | CASSVEQLNSPLHF | TGTGCCAGCAGCGTAGAACAGCTTAATTCACCCCTCCACTTT
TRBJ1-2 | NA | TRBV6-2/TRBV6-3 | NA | CASSYSGSSYGYTF | TGTGCCAGCAGTTACTCCGGATCTAGCTATGGCTACACCTTC
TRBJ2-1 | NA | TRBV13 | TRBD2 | CASSLRTSGTYNEQFF | TGTGCCAGCAGCCTCCGGACTAGCGGGACCTACAATGAGCAGTTCTTC
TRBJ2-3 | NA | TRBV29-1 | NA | CSITGSSTDTQYF | TGCAGCATAACCGGGAGCAGCACAGATACGCAGTATTTT
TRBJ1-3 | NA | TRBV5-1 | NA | CASSLNLGNTIYF | TGCGCCAGCAGCCTAAACCTCGGAAACACCATATATTTT
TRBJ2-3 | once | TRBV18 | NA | CASSPGVRTDTQYF | TGTGCCAGCTCACCCGGGGTCCGCACAGATACGCAGTATTTT
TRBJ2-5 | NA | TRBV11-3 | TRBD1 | CASSGSYRGLQETQYF | TGTGCCAGCAGCGGCAGTTACAGGGGGCTCCAAGAGACCCAGTACTTC
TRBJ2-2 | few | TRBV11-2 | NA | CASSLGTQRGTGELFF | TGTGCCAGCAGTCTCGGGACACAGCGAGGCACCGGGGAGCTGTTTTTT
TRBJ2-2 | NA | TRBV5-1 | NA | CASSLGGGGDTGELFF | TGCGCCAGCAGCTTGGGGGGAGGAGGTGACACCGGGGAGCTGTTTTTT
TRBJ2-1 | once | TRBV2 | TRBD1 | CASRRTGTEQFF | TGTGCCAGCAGGAGGACAGGAACTGAGCAGTTCTTC
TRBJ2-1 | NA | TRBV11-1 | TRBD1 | CASRTDRAIWNEQFF | TGTGCCAGCAGAACAGACAGGGCGATTTGGAATGAGCAGTTCTTC
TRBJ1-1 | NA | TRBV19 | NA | CASSIRGGTMNTEAFF | TGTGCCAGTAGTATTCGGGGGGGCACCATGAACACTGAAGCTTTCTTT
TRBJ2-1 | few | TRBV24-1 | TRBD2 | CATSDIQRGDNEQFF | TGTGCCACCAGTGACATCCAGCGGGGAGATAATGAGCAGTTCTTC
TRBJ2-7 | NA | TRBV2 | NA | CASRDDNAYYEQYF | TGTGCCAGCAGGGATGACAACGCCTACTACGAGCAGTACTTC
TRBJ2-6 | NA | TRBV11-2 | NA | CASSLVPGTRTGANVLTF | TGTGCCAGCAGCTTAGTTCCGGGGACAAGGACTGGGGCCAACGTCCTGACTTTC
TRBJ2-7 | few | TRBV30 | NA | CAWSQQAPGEQYF | TGTGCCTGGAGCCAACAAGCCCCAGGCGAGCAGTACTTC
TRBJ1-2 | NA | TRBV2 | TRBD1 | CAGSPMGQPYGYTF | TGTGCCGGCAGTCCAATGGGACAGCCCTATGGCTACACCTTC
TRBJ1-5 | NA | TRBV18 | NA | CASSPQVNQPQHF | TGTGCCAGCTCACCGCAGGTCAATCAGCCCCAGCATTTT
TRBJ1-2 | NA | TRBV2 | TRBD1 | CASSPTGTGDYGYTF | TGTGCCAGCAGTCCCACCGGGACAGGGGACTATGGCTACACCTTC
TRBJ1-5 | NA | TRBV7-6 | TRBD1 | CASSLDAGGLGGNQPQHF | TGTGCCAGCAGCTTAGATGCAGGGGGACTCGGCGGTAATCAGCCCCAGCATTTT
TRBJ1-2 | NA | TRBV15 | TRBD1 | CATSKDRGFYGYTF | TGTGCCACCAGCAAGGACAGGGGATTTTATGGCTACACCTTC
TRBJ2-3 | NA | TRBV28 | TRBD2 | CASSPPLAGVSDTQYF | TGTGCCAGCAGCCCGCCGCTAGCGGGAGTGTCAGATACGCAGTATTTT
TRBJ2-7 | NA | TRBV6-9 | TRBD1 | CASSRGTGSDEQYF | TGTGCCAGCAGCCGAGGGACAGGGTCCGACGAGCAGTACTTC